This T cell receptor beta chain stems from a study of blood T cell repertoires in COVID-19. Study-level background: Nucleic acid was either cDNA or gDNA, and it came from T cells, B-cell-depleted T cells, or PBMCs.

Looked up from germline, CDR1 is SGHRS and CDR2 is YFSETQ. The CDR3 loop spans 14 amino acids. J gave up 7 bases and V 4 bases, and 5 bases lay outside the gene matches. Clones were sequenced by immunoSEQ multiplex PCR, and TCRdb holds only the in-frame ones, with some missing. The sample records tens of thousands of clones, 75% to 90% being singletons. The V and J genes are TRBV5-1 and TRBJ2-4; 10 bases map to TRBD1. The clonotype originates from a man in his sixties with acute or convalescent COVID-19. The specimen sequenced was peripheral blood. CDR3 loop: CASSPDRGSNIQYF. Written as DNA, the CDR3 is TGCGCCAGCAGCCCGGACAGGGGGTCCAACATTCAGTACTTC. Variable domain in full (rest from reference TRBV5-1 and TRBJ2-4): KAGVTQTPRYLIKTRGQQVTLSCSPISGHRSVSWYQQTPGQGLQFLFEYFSETQRNKGNFPGRFSGRQFSNSRSEMNVSTLELGDSALYLCASSPDRGSNIQYFGAGTRLSVL.